The rows below give T cell receptor beta chains drawn from one sample of a study of circulating CD8 cells and anti-PD-1 response in melanoma. Using its own MiXCR run on the reads, TCRdb lists one record per CDR3 protein. In the table there are fewer than 1,500 distinct CDR3 sequences, 8% to 13% of which are singletons. The source material was CD8+ T cells from PBMCs, sampled at baseline or after one month of anti-PD-1 therapy (not recorded which). The receptors here all came from a human donor with melanoma. The CDR3 runs from the conserved cysteine through the conserved F or W. Each record gives: V gene, clone size, D gene, J gene, CDR3 protein, CDR3 DNA. The D gene is left open where the match is weak. Clone size is stated in some rows and not others, as once, few, many or a class when expanded.

TRBV9,medium-sized,-,TRBJ2-1,CASSQLIASVQFF,TGTGCCAGCAGCCAACTCATAGCGTCGGTGCAGTTCTTC
TRBV10-2,medium-sized,-,TRBJ2-3,CASSDGGPADTQYF,TGCGCCAGCAGTGATGGGGGTCCGGCAGATACGCAGTATTTT
TRBV2,medium-sized,-,TRBJ2-1,CASSHTTERNEQFF,TGTGCCAGCAGTCACACCACAGAGAGGAATGAGCAGTTCTTC
TRBV5-5,-,-,TRBJ2-7,CASSLEGVPYEQYF,TGCGCCAGCAGCTTGGAAGGGGTACCATACGAGCAGTACTTC
TRBV20-1,medium-sized,-,TRBJ2-3,CSASLASTDTQYF,TGCAGTGCCTCACTAGCATCGACAGATACGCAGTATTTT
TRBV4-3,-,-,TRBJ2-3,CASSQDRAIDTQYF,TGCGCCAGCAGCCAAGATCGGGCTATTGATACGCAGTATTTT
TRBV19,medium-sized,TRBD1,TRBJ2-3,CASSAQDRVYTDTQYF,TGTGCCAGTAGTGCCCAGGACAGGGTGTACACAGATACGCAGTATTTT
TRBV27,medium-sized,-,TRBJ1-6,CASSTRVFDNSPLHF,TGTGCCAGCAGTACCAGGGTCTTCGATAATTCACCCCTCCACTTT
TRBV24-1,medium-sized,TRBD2,TRBJ2-3,CDFQRGRHVDTQYF,TGTGACTTCCAGCGGGGGAGGCACGTAGATACGCAGTATTTT
TRBV29-1,medium-sized,-,TRBJ2-2,CSVEEGGANTGELFF,TGCAGCGTTGAAGAGGGGGGAGCGAACACCGGGGAGCTGTTTTTT
TRBV27,large,-,TRBJ2-3,CASSLSGATDTQYF,TGTGCCAGCAGTTTATCGGGTGCCACAGATACGCAGTATTTT
TRBV19,few,-,TRBJ1-3,CASSIVYDGAFSGNTIYF,TGTGCCAGTAGTATAGTCTATGACGGCGCCTTCTCTGGAAACACCATATATTTT
TRBV7-6,medium-sized,-,TRBJ2-7,CASSLEEHYEQYF,TGTGCCAGCAGCTTAGAGGAACACTACGAGCAGTACTTC
TRBV4-1,medium-sized,-,TRBJ2-1,CASSQDRGYGNEQFF,TGCGCCAGCAGCCAAGACAGGGGTTATGGCAATGAGCAGTTCTTC
TRBV7-2,large,TRBD2,TRBJ2-7,CASSSGGRGDEQYF,TGTGCCAGCAGCAGCGGGGGCCGGGGGGATGAGCAGTACTTC
TRBV4-1,-,TRBD1,TRBJ1-2,CASSQDLWTGRYTF,TGCGCCAGCAGCCAAGATCTGTGGACAGGGCGCTACACCTTC
TRBV9,large,-,TRBJ2-1,CASSVDQIRNEQFF,TGTGCCAGCAGCGTAGACCAAATAAGGAATGAGCAGTTCTTC
TRBV13,large,TRBD2,TRBJ2-7,CASSKRGGYEQYF,TGTGCCAGCAGCAAGCGGGGGGGCTACGAGCAGTACTTC
TRBV4-1,medium-sized,-,TRBJ2-7,CASSQTVGSGYEQYF,TGCGCCAGCAGCCAAACCGTTGGGTCCGGCTACGAGCAGTACTTC
TRBV27,large,-,TRBJ2-2,CASRIGPLSGELFF,TGTGCCAGCAGAATAGGGCCCCTTTCCGGGGAGCTGTTTTTT
TRBV25-1,medium-sized,TRBD1,TRBJ2-3,CASGTGVDTQYF,TGTGCCAGCGGGACAGGGGTGGACACGCAGTATTTT
TRBV5-8,medium-sized,-,TRBJ2-2,CASTLGGANTGELFF,TGTGCCAGCACCTTGGGGGGCGCGAACACCGGGGAGCTGTTTTTT
TRBV7-6,medium-sized,TRBD2,TRBJ2-1,CASSLAGAFYNEQFF,TGTGCCAGCAGCCTAGCGGGGGCCTTCTACAATGAGCAGTTCTTC
TRBV24-1,large,-,TRBJ2-1,CATSTPGDNEQFF,TGTGCCACCAGTACCCCCGGGGACAATGAGCAGTTCTTC
TRBV7-6,medium-sized,-,TRBJ1-1,CASSLGEVTEAFF,TGTGCCAGCAGCTTAGGGGAGGTCACTGAAGCTTTCTTT
TRBV6-2/TRBV6-3,large,-,TRBJ2-1,CASSYEDGYYNEQFF,TGTGCCAGCAGTTACGAGGACGGGTACTACAATGAGCAGTTCTTC
TRBV20-1,few,TRBD2,TRBJ2-5,CSARDPGGRTQYF,TGCAGTGCTAGAGACCCTGGCGGGAGGACCCAGTACTTC
TRBV7-7,medium-sized,-,TRBJ2-7,CASSFSATHEQYF,TGTGCTAGCAGCTTTTCGGCGACACACGAGCAGTACTTC
TRBV4-2,large,-,TRBJ2-7,CASGYGGPTYEQYF,TGTGCCAGCGGGTACGGGGGGCCGACCTACGAGCAGTACTTC
TRBV19,large,TRBD1,TRBJ1-1,CASSIWTGGVTEAFF,TGTGCCAGTAGTATCTGGACAGGGGGTGTCACTGAAGCTTTCTTT
TRBV29-1,large,TRBD1,TRBJ2-7,CSAGTGTYEQYF,TGCAGCGCTGGGACAGGGACGTACGAGCAGTACTTC
TRBV27,medium-sized,TRBD1,TRBJ2-7,CASSSFGTGGYEQYF,TGTGCCAGCAGTTCGTTTGGGACAGGGGGCTACGAGCAGTACTTC
TRBV9,medium-sized,-,TRBJ2-1,CATRLLPEYNEQFF,TGTGCCACCCGGCTCCTCCCCGAATACAATGAGCAGTTCTTC
TRBV5-5,large,TRBD1,TRBJ1-5,CASSADRGLNQPQHF,TGTGCCAGCAGCGCAGACAGGGGCCTAAATCAGCCCCAGCATTTT
TRBV9,few,TRBD2,TRBJ2-3,CASSVDASGGIDTQYF,TGTGCCAGCAGCGTAGACGCTAGCGGGGGCATAGATACGCAGTATTTT
TRBV7-6,large,-,TRBJ2-3,CASSLVGEADTQYF,TGTGCCAGCAGCTTAGTAGGGGAGGCAGATACGCAGTATTTT
TRBV12-5,medium-sized,-,TRBJ2-7,CASGLVRDEQYF,TGTGCTAGTGGTTTGGTCAGGGACGAGCAGTACTTC
TRBV19,large,-,TRBJ1-6,CASSDGGNSPLHF,TGTGCCAGTAGTGATGGGGGTAATTCACCCCTCCACTTT
TRBV2,medium-sized,-,TRBJ1-4,CASIYITNEKLFF,TGTGCCAGCATCTATATTACTAATGAAAAACTGTTTTTT
TRBV19,medium-sized,-,TRBJ2-7,CASSIWDFGEQYF,TGTGCCAGTAGTATCTGGGATTTTGGCGAGCAGTACTTC
TRBV19,-,-,TRBJ1-1,CASRAGSTEAFF,TGTGCCAGTAGGGCCGGATCGACTGAAGCTTTCTTT
TRBV29-1,medium-sized,-,TRBJ1-5,CSVEEGVGQPQHF,TGCAGCGTTGAAGAGGGAGTCGGTCAGCCCCAGCATTTT
TRBV7-9,medium-sized,-,TRBJ1-1,CASSLGEGVTAEAFF,TGTGCCAGCAGCTTAGGGGAGGGGGTGACTGCTGAAGCTTTCTTT
TRBV28,medium-sized,-,TRBJ2-3,CASSLFGAGRNTDTQYF,TGTGCCAGCAGTTTATTCGGGGCGGGCAGGAACACAGATACGCAGTATTTT
TRBV9,medium-sized,TRBD2,TRBJ2-1,CASSGGLAGGSYNEQFF,TGTGCCAGCAGCGGGGGACTAGCGGGAGGCTCCTACAATGAGCAGTTCTTC